This entry concerns a single T cell receptor (beta chain). J gave up 7 bases and V 3 bases, and 8 bases lay outside the gene matches. There are 15 residues in the CDR3. Looked up from germline, CDR1 is SNHLY and CDR2 is FYNNEI. This sample stems from a study of blood T cell repertoires in COVID-19. Assay: immunoSEQ multiplex PCR; the TCRdb copy retains only in-frame clones and omits some. The sample gives about 250,000 clones, over 80% of which show up once; just over 2.5% is in the top ten. Clinical histories supplied by participants themselves formed the basis of cohort assignment. This clonotype originated in a woman in her twenties or thirties with acute COVID-19. Material: PBMCs or T cells enriched from blood (not recorded which). The rearrangement uses TRBV2 and TRBJ1-4; 7 positions match TRBD1. This CDR3 is CASSDVPGGGEKLFF. In DNA, the CDR3 is TGTGCCAGCAGTGACGTCCCAGGGGGTGGTGAAAAACTGTTTTTT.